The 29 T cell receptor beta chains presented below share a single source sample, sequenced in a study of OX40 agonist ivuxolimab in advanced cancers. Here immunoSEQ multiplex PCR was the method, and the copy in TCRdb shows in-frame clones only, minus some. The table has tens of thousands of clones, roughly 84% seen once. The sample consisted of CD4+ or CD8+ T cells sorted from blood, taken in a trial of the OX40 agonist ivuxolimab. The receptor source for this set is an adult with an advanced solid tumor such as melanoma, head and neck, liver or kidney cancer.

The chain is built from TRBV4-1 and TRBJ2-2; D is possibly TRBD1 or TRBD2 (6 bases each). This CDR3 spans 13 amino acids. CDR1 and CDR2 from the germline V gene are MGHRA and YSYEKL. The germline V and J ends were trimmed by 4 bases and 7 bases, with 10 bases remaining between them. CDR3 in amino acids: CASSRRGVGELFF. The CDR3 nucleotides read TGCGCCAGCAGCCGAAGGGGGGTCGGGGAGCTGTTTTTT.

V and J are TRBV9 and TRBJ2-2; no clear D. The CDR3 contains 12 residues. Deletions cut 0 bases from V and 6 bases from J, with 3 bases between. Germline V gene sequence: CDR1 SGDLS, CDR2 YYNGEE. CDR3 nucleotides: TGTGCCAGCAGCGTAGAAGCCGGGGAGCTGTTTTTT. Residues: CASSVEAGELFF.

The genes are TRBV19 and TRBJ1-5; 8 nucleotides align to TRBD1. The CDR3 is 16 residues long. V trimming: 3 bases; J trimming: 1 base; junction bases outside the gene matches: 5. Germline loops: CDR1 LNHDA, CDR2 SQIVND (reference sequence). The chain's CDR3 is CASSILTGASNQPQHF. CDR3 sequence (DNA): TGTGCCAGTAGTATTCTGACAGGGGCAAGCAATCAGCCCCAGCATTTT.

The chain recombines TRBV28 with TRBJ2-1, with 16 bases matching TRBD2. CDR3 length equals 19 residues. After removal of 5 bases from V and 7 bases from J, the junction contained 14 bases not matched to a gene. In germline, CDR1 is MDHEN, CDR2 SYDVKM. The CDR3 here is CASSNPGLAGGSGENEQFF. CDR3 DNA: TGTGCCAGCAGTAATCCGGGACTAGCGGGAGGGTCTGGGGAGAATGAGCAGTTCTTC.

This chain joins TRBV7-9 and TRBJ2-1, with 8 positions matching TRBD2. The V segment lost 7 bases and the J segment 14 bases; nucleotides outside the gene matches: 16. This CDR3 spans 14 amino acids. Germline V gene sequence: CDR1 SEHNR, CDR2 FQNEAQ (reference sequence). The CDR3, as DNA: TGTGCCAGCACCATTTTAGCGGGGACCCCGGGGGAGTTCTTC. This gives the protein CASTILAGTPGEFF.

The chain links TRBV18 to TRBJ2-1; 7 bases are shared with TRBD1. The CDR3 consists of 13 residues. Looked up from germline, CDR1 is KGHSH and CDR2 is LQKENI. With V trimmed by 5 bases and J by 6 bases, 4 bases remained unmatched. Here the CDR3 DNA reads TGTGCCAGCTCAATGGACAGGAGCAATGAGCAGTTCTTC. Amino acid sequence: CASSMDRSNEQFF.

CDR3 residues: CASSLVQESEQYF. DNA of the CDR3: TGTGCCAGCAGCTTAGTACAGGAGTCCGAGCAGTACTTC. The chain recombines TRBV7-2 with TRBJ2-7, with D possibly matching TRBD1 (5 bases). Trimming pared 1 base from V and 6 bases from J, leaving 10 bases between. Germline V CDR1 and CDR2: SGHTA, FQGNSA. CDR3 length: 13 residues.

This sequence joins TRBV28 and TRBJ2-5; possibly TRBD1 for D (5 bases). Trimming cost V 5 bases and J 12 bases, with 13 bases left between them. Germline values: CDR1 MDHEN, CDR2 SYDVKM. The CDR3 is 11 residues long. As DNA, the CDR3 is TGTGCCAGCAGTGTTGCAGGGTCCAAGTACTTC. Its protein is CASSVAGSKYF. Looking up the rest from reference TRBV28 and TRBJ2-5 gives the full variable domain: DVKVTQSSRYLVKRTGEKVFLECVQDMDHENMFWYRQDPGLGLRLIYFSYDVKMKEKGDIPEGYSVSREKKERFSLILESASTNQTSMYLCASSVAGSKYFGPGTRLLVL.

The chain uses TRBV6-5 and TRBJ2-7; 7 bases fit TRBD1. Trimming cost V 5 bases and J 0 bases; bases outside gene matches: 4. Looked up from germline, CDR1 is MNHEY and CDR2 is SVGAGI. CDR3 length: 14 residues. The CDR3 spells CASSTGQHSYEQYF. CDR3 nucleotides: TGTGCCAGCAGTACGGGACAGCACTCCTACGAGCAGTACTTC.

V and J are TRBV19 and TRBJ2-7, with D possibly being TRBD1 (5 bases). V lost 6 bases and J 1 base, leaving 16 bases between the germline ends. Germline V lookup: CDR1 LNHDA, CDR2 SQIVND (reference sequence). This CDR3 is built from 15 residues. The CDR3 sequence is CASRVQENWSYEQYF. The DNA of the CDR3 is TGTGCCAGTAGGGTACAGGAGAACTGGTCCTACGAGCAGTACTTC.

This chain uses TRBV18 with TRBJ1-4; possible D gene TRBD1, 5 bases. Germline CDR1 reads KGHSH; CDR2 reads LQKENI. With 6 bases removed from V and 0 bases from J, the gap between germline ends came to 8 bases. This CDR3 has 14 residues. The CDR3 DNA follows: TGTGCCAGCTCCAGGGCAGCAACTAATGAAAAACTGTTTTTT. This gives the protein CASSRAATNEKLFF.

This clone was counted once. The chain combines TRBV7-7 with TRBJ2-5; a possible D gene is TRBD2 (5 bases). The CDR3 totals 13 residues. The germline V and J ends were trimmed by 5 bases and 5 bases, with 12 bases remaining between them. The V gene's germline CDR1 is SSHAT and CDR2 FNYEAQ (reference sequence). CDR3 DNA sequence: TGTGCCAGCAGCCAAAATAGAGGGGAGACCCAGTACTTC. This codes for CASSQNRGETQYF.

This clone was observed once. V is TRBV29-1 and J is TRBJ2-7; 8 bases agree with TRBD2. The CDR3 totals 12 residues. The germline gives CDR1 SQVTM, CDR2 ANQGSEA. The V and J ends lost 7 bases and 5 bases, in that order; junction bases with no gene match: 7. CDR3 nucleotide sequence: TGCAGCGGAGGGGAGCGGGAGAACGAGCAGTACTTC. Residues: CSGGERENEQYF.

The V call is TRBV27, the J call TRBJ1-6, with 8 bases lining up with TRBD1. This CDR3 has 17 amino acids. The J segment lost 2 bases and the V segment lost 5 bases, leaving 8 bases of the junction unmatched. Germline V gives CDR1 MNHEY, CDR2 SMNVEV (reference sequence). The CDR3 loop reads CASSTFRQGTYNSPLHF. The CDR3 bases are TGTGCCAGCAGTACTTTCCGACAGGGGACCTATAATTCACCCCTCCACTTT.

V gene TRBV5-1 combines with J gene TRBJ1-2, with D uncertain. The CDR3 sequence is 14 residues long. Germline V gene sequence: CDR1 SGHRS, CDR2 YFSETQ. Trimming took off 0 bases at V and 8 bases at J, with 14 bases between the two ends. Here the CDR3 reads CASSLAVTDHGYTF. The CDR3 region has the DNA TGCGCCAGCAGCTTGGCCGTCACAGATCACGGCTACACCTTC.

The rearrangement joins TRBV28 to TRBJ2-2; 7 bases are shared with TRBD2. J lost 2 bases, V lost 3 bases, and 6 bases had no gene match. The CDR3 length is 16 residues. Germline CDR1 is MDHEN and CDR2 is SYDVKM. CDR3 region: CASSFFLADNTGELFF. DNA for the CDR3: TGTGCCAGCAGTTTTTTTCTAGCGGACAACACCGGGGAGCTGTTTTTT. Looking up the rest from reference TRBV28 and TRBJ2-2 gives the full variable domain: DVKVTQSSRYLVKRTGEKVFLECVQDMDHENMFWYRQDPGLGLRLIYFSYDVKMKEKGDIPEGYSVSREKKERFSLILESASTNQTSMYLCASSFFLADNTGELFFGEGSRLTVL.

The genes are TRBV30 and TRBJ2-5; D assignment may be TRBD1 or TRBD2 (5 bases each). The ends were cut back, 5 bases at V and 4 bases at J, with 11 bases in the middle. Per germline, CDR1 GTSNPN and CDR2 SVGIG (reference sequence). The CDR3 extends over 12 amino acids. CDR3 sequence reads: CAWGGWGETQYF. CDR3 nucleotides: TGTGCCTGGGGGGGTTGGGGAGAGACCCAGTACTTC.

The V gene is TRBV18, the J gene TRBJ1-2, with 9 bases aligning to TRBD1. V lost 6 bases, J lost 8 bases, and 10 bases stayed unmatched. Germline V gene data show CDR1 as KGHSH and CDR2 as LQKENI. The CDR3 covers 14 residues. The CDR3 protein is CASSLQGAGNGYTF. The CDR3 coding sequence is TGTGCCAGCTCTCTACAGGGGGCAGGGAACGGCTACACCTTC.

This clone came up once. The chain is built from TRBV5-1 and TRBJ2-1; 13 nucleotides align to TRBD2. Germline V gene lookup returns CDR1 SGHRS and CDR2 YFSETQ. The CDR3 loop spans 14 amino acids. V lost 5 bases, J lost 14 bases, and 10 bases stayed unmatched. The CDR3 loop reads CASSPGLAGVNKFF. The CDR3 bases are TGCGCCAGCAGTCCAGGACTAGCGGGAGTTAATAAGTTCTTC. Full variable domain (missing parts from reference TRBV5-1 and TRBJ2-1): KAGVTQTPRYLIKTRGQQVTLSCSPISGHRSVSWYQQTPGQGLQFLFEYFSETQRNKGNFPGRFSGRQFSNSRSEMNVSTLELGDSALYLCASSPGLAGVNKFFGPGTRLTVL.

CDR3 residues: CASSPQKGDQETQYF. The DNA of the CDR3 is TGTGCCAGCAGCCCCCAGAAGGGAGACCAAGAGACCCAGTACTTC. The chain carries TRBV7-3 and TRBJ2-5, with D perhaps matching TRBD2 (5 bases). V was shortened by 5 bases and J by 0 bases, with 13 bases between the two germline ends. The CDR3 consists of 15 residues. Germline V gene lookup returns CDR1 SGHTA and CDR2 FQGTGA.

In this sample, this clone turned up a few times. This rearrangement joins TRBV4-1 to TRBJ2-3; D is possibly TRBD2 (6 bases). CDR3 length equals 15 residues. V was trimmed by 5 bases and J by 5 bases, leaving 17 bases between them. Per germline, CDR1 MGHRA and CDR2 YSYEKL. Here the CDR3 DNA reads TGCGCCAGCAGCAGTCCGGCGGGACTGAGAGATACGCAGTATTTT. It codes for CASSSPAGLRDTQYF.

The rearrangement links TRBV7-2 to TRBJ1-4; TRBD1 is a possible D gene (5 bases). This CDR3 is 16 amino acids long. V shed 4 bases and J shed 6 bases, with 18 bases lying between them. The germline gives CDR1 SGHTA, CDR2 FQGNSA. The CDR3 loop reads CASSSAGGADYEKLFF. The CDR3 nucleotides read TGTGCCAGCAGCTCCGCTGGAGGGGCAGACTATGAAAAACTGTTTTTT.

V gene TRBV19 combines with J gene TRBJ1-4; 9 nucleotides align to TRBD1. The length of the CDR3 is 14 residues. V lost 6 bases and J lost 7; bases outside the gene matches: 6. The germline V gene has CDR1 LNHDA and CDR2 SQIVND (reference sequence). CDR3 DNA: TGTGCCAGTAGACCGGGACAGGGTTTTGAAAAACTGTTTTTT. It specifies CASRPGQGFEKLFF.

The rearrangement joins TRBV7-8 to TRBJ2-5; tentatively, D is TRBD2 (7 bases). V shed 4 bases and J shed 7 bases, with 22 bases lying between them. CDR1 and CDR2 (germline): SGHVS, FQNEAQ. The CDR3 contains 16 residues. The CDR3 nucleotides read TGTGCCAGCAGCTCACAATTACGGGGGGCCCTAGGGACCCAGTACTTC. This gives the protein CASSSQLRGALGTQYF.

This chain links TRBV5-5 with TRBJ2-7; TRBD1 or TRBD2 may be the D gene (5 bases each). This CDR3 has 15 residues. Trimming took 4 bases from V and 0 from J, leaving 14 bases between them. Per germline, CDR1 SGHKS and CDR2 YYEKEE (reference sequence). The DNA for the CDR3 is TGTGCCAGCAGCGGGGGACCCCTGGGCTCCTACGAGCAGTACTTC. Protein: CASSGGPLGSYEQYF.

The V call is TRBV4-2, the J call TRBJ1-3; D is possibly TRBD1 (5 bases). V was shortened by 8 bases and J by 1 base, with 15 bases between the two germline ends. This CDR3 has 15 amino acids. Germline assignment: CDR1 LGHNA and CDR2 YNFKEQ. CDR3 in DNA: TGTGCCAGCGGTCACACCGGGGCTTCTGGAAACACCATATATTTT. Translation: CASGHTGASGNTIYF.

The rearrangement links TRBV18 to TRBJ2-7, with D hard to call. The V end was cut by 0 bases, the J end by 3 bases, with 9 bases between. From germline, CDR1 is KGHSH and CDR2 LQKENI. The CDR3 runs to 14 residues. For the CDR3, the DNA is TGTGCCAGCTCACCACCGGGCAACAACTACGAGCAGTACTTC. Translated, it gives CASSPPGNNYEQYF.

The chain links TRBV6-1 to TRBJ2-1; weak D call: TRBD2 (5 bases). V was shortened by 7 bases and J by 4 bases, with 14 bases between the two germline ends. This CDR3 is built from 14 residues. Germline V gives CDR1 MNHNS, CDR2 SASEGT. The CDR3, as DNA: TGTGCCAGCAAAAGGGCGGGCGGATACAATGAGCAGTTCTTC. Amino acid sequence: CASKRAGGYNEQFF.

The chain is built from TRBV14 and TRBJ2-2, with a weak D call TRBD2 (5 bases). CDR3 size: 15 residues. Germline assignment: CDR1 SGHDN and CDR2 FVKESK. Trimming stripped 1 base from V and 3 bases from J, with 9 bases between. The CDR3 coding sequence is TGTGCCAGCAGCCAAGCTAGCACCTACACCGGGGAGCTGTTTTTT. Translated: CASSQASTYTGELFF. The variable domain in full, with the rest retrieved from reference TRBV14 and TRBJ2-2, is EAGVTQFPSHSVIEKGQTVTLRCDPISGHDNLYWYRRVMGKEIKFLLHFVKESKQDESGMPNNRFLAERTGGTYSTLKVQPAELEDSGVYFCASSQASTYTGELFFGEGSRLTVL.